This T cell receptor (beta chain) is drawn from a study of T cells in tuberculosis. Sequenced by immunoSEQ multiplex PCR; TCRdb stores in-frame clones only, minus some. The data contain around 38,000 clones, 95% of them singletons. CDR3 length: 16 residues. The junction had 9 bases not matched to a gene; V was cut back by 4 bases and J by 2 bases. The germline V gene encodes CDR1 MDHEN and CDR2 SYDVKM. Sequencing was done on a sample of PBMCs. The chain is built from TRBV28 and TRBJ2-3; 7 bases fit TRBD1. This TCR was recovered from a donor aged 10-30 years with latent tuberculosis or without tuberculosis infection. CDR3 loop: CASSSTRQGNTDTQYF. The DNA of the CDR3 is TGTGCCAGCAGTTCAACAAGACAGGGTAACACAGATACGCAGTATTTT.